The source of this T cell receptor beta chain is a study of cytomegalovirus exposure and HLA in healthy donors. The donors (healthy individuals) were bone marrow donors. Regarding the study as a whole: Rarity marked most TCR sequences, yet some public TCRs occurred in many donors. A prior analysis recorded that most TCR beta V segments were productive about 87% or about 30% of the time.

Details on this clone: Its target is not known.

The primer mix had 60 Vbeta and 13 Jbeta primers. Some clones are missing from TCRdb's copy, which holds only in-frame ones; the method was immunoSEQ multiplex PCR. Counted here are roughly 120,000 clones, around 70% occurring once; the ten biggest clones make up 4.5% to 5.5%. The V gene's germline CDR1 is MNHNS and CDR2 SASEGT. Trimming removed 3 bases at V and 2 bases at J, with 3 bases between. The CDR3 sequence is 12 residues long. Material: PBMCs. V is TRBV6-1 and J is TRBJ2-3, with D unresolved. The receptor comes from a woman between 65 and 79 years old in good health and CMV-seropositive. DNA of the CDR3: TGTGCCAGCAGTGAGTACACAGATACGCAGTATTTT. Its protein product is CASSEYTDTQYF.